The 19 T cell receptor beta chains below were found in one sample sequenced in a study of cytomegalovirus exposure and HLA in healthy donors. The PCR used 60 Vbeta and 13 Jbeta primers. Using immunoSEQ multiplex PCR, the repertoire was profiled, and TCRdb retains in-frame clones only, with some absent. The table shows roughly 100,000 clones, with around 80% occurring only once. Sequences were obtained from PBMCs. These receptor sequences come from a woman aged 55-70 years in good health and CMV-seronegative.

The chain recombines TRBV27 with TRBJ2-7; D not resolved. The germline V gene has CDR1 MNHEY and CDR2 SMNVEV (reference sequence). V was clipped by 5 bases and J by 6 bases, with 8 bases between them. The CDR3 extends over 11 amino acids. CDR3 sequence reads: CASSGGSEQYF. In DNA, the CDR3 is TGTGCCAGCAGTGGCGGTTCCGAGCAGTACTTC.

This clone was found a few times. V gene TRBV6-1 combines with J gene TRBJ2-5; 9 bases fit TRBD1. The DNA matches TRBJ2-7 better at its end, which makes the J call doubtful. Looked up from germline, CDR1 is MNHNS and CDR2 is SASEGT. The CDR3 runs to 15 residues. As DNA, the CDR3 is TGTGCCAGCAGGGCTTTGGGACAGGGAATCTACGAGCAGTACTTC. Amino acids: CASRALGQGIYEQYF.

This chain uses TRBV4-3 with TRBJ2-3, with D possibly TRBD1 on 6 matching bases. Germline CDR1 LGHNA, CDR2 YSLEER. The CDR3 contains 16 residues. Trimming shortened V by 3 bases and J by 1 base, and 14 bases separated the two germline ends. The DNA of the CDR3 is TGCGCCAGCAGCCATGAACAGGGCTCTGGCACAGATACGCAGTATTTT. Translated, it gives CASSHEQGSGTDTQYF.

The chain couples TRBV30 to TRBJ2-3; tentatively, D is TRBD2 (5 bases). V gave up 2 bases and J gave up 1 base, with 7 bases separating them. The CDR3 length is 13 residues. Per the germline V gene, CDR1 is GTSNPN and CDR2 is SVGIG (reference sequence). CDR3 coding DNA: TGTGCCTGGAGTCTGGGAGGCACAGATACGCAGTATTTT. Its protein is CAWSLGGTDTQYF.

A few counts support this clone. The chain uses TRBV6-4 and TRBJ1-2; 10 positions agree with TRBD1. Germline V CDR1 and CDR2: MRHNA, SNTAGT. This CDR3 contains 18 residues. V gave up 0 bases and J gave up 4 bases; unmatched junction bases: 11. CDR3 sequence reads: CASSDSPGTGALIYGYTF. CDR3 DNA: TGTGCCAGCAGTGACTCTCCGGGGACAGGGGCTCTTATCTATGGCTACACCTTC.

This clone showed up just a few times. The rearrangement links TRBV9 to TRBJ1-2; no firm D call. This CDR3 spans 17 amino acids. Trimming removed 0 bases from V and 2 bases from J, with 17 bases in between. Germline V gene data show CDR1 as SGDLS and CDR2 as YYNGEE. Written as DNA, the CDR3 is TGTGCCAGCAGCGTAGCCATGGCAGGAATTGCGAACTATGGCTACACCTTC. This sequence encodes CASSVAMAGIANYGYTF.

The CDR3 DNA follows: TGTGCCAGCGGGGGACGGACAGCCCCCACAGATACGCAGTATTTT. It specifies CASGGRTAPTDTQYF. V gene TRBV7-9 combines with J gene TRBJ2-3, with a tentative D call TRBD1 (6 bases). This CDR3 region has 15 residues. V lost 8 bases and J 2 bases, leaving 17 bases between the germline ends. The V gene's germline CDR1 is SEHNR and CDR2 FQNEAQ (reference sequence).

The rearrangement joins TRBV18 to TRBJ1-2; TRBD1 aligns across 9 bases. V gave up 3 bases and J gave up 5 bases; unmatched junction bases: 16. Germline CDR1 reads KGHSH; CDR2 reads LQKENI. The CDR3 totals 18 residues. The chain's CDR3 is CASSPVSPGQGVPYGYTF. In DNA form, the CDR3 reads TGTGCCAGCTCACCGGTTTCACCGGGACAGGGAGTTCCATATGGCTACACCTTC.

The gene calls are TRBV13 and TRBJ2-4; D might be TRBD2 (5 bases). Germline loops: CDR1 PRHDT, CDR2 FYEKMQ (reference sequence). This CDR3 has 12 amino acids. Trimming cost V 5 bases and J 6 bases, with 8 bases left between them. The CDR3 region is CASSQGGNIQYF. CDR3 DNA: TGTGCCAGCAGCCAAGGAGGAAACATTCAGTACTTC.

The chain couples TRBV4-3 to TRBJ2-7, with D perhaps matching TRBD2 (7 bases). Germline CDR1 LGHNA, CDR2 YSLEER. The V end lost 2 bases, the J end lost 5 bases, and 16 bases lay between the germline ends. This CDR3 has 15 amino acids. The CDR3 reads CASSQLVGGAHEQYF. Here the CDR3 DNA reads TGCGCCAGCAGCCAACTGGTGGGGGGGGCCCACGAGCAGTACTTC.

V gene TRBV6-5 combines with J gene TRBJ2-2; TRBD1 might be the D (5 bases). The V end lost 10 bases, the J end lost 2 bases, and 11 bases lay between the germline ends. Germline loops: CDR1 MNHEY, CDR2 SVGAGI. CDR3 length: 13 residues. The CDR3 here is CATETANTGELFF. In DNA form, the CDR3 reads TGTGCCACCGAGACAGCTAACACCGGGGAGCTGTTTTTT.

This chain connects TRBV30 to TRBJ2-4; no definite D call. The germline gives CDR1 GTSNPN, CDR2 SVGIG (reference sequence). The CDR3 has 12 residues. V was cut by 1 base and J by 6 bases, with 7 bases left in between. The CDR3 spells CAWSAVTNIQYF. DNA of the CDR3: TGTGCCTGGAGTGCGGTCACAAACATTCAGTACTTC.

The chain links TRBV10-3 to TRBJ1-2; D gene uncertain. CDR3 length: 15 amino acids. Trimming took off 2 bases at V and 5 bases at J, with 15 bases between the two ends. In germline, CDR1 is ENHRY, CDR2 SYGVKD. The DNA for the CDR3 is TGTGCCATCAGTGAGGGCGGTGAGGATGGATATGGCTACACCTTC. Translating gives CAISEGGEDGYGYTF.

Only a few counts were recorded for this clone. The chain combines TRBV4-1 with TRBJ1-4; 7 nucleotides agree with TRBD1. J was trimmed by 8 bases and V by 4 bases; bases with no gene match: 7. The CDR3 has 14 amino acids. Germline V gene data show CDR1 as MGHRA and CDR2 as YSYEKL. The CDR3: CASSPIQGREKLFF. The CDR3 region has the DNA TGCGCCAGCAGCCCTATACAGGGGCGGGAAAAACTGTTTTTT.

V gene TRBV27 combines with J gene TRBJ2-1; 7 bases align to TRBD2. The CDR3 contains 14 residues. Trimming at V came to 8 bases and at J to 4 bases, leaving 8 bases not matched to a gene. Germline CDR1 MNHEY, CDR2 SMNVEV (reference sequence). CDR3 bases: TGTGCCAGCCAAGGGAGGGGCCTATACAATGAGCAGTTCTTC. Translation: CASQGRGLYNEQFF.

This clone was found a few times. The genes are TRBV5-1 and TRBJ2-3, with TRBD2 matching over 8 bases. Germline V gives CDR1 SGHRS, CDR2 YFSETQ. V was pared by 7 bases and J by 7 bases, with 14 bases of the junction left unmatched. This CDR3 region has 15 residues. This CDR3 reads CASLRDSGASNTQYF. For the CDR3, the DNA is TGCGCCAGCTTGCGGGATAGCGGGGCGAGCAATACGCAGTATTTT.

This clone has just one count. The CDR3 DNA sequence: TGCGCCAACTACTTAAGACTAGCGGGATCTAAGGAGATGACAGATACGCAGTATTTT. This sequence encodes CANYLRLAGSKEMTDTQYF. The genes are TRBV10-1 and TRBJ2-3; TRBD2 matches 11 bases. The V gene end was trimmed by 10 bases and the J gene end by 3 bases; junction bases not matched to a gene: 21. CDR3 size: 19 residues. Germline CDR1 WNHNN, CDR2 SYGVQD (reference sequence).

This CDR3 reads CASSYSARGSNQPQHF. In DNA, the CDR3 is TGTGCCAGCAGTTATTCCGCCAGGGGTAGCAATCAGCCCCAGCATTTT. The rearrangement uses TRBV6-5 and TRBJ1-5, with D maybe TRBD1 (6 bases). V was clipped by 3 bases and J by 0 bases, with 12 bases between them. The CDR3 covers 16 residues. The V gene's germline CDR1 is MNHEY and CDR2 SVGAGI.

This clone was recorded a few times. The chain recombines TRBV28 with TRBJ1-2, with D possibly matching TRBD1 (5 bases). V shed 5 bases and J shed 2 bases, with 15 bases lying between them. The CDR3 loop spans 15 amino acids. In germline, CDR1 is MDHEN, CDR2 SYDVKM. The CDR3 sequence is CASSRLIGANYGYTF. In DNA, the CDR3 is TGTGCCAGCAGTCGACTGATTGGGGCAAACTATGGCTACACCTTC.